The 25 T cell receptor beta chains given below trace back to one sample, sequenced in a study of cytomegalovirus exposure and HLA in healthy donors. Using immunoSEQ multiplex PCR, the repertoire was profiled, and TCRdb retains in-frame clones only, with some absent. Of under 400,000 clones in the sample, nearly 90% were seen once. The sample taken for sequencing was PBMCs. These receptors were taken from a man younger than 40 in good health and CMV-seronegative.

Only one count was recorded for this clone. The V gene is TRBV9, the J gene TRBJ1-2, with D possibly TRBD1 on 5 matching bases. V was cut by 0 bases and J by 6 bases, with 15 bases left in between. This CDR3 spans 15 amino acids. Germline CDR1 and CDR2: SGDLS and YYNGEE. The CDR3 here is CASSVARTTRNGYTF. In DNA form, the CDR3 reads TGTGCCAGCAGCGTAGCACGGACAACTCGTAATGGCTACACCTTC. The whole variable domain, filled in from reference TRBV9 and TRBJ1-2, reads DSGVTQTPKHLITATGQRVTLRCSPRSGDLSVYWYQQSLDQGLQFLIQYYNGEERAKGNILERFSAQQFPDLHSELNLSSLELGDSALYFCASSVARTTRNGYTFGSGTRLTVV.

V and J are TRBV10-2 and TRBJ2-7; TRBD1 matches 7 bases. V trimming: 2 bases; J trimming: 5 bases; junction bases outside the gene matches: 6. Looked up from germline, CDR1 is WSHSY and CDR2 is SAAADI. The CDR3 totals 14 residues. The CDR3, as DNA: TGCGCCAGCAGTGAGCAAGGGGGCATCCACGAGCAGTACTTC. It is translated as CASSEQGGIHEQYF.

V is TRBV5-6 and J is TRBJ1-1, with 7 nucleotides matching TRBD1. V shed 4 bases and J 7 bases; nucleotides not matched to a gene: 10. CDR3 size: 14 residues. CDR1 is SGHDT and CDR2 is YYEEEE in the germline V gene. CDR3 amino acids: CASSLTTGWGEAFF. CDR3 sequence (DNA): TGTGCCAGCAGCCTAACGACAGGGTGGGGTGAAGCTTTCTTT.

The V call is TRBV13, the J call TRBJ2-5, with D possibly TRBD1 on 5 matching bases. The germline CDR1 and CDR2 sequences are PRHDT and FYEKMQ (reference sequence). The CDR3 length is 14 residues. Deletions cut 5 bases from V and 4 bases from J, with 14 bases between. CDR3 amino acids: CASSPRAGRETQYF. CDR3 nucleotides: TGTGCCAGCAGCCCGCGCGCAGGGCGAGAGACCCAGTACTTC.

This chain joins TRBV19 and TRBJ1-2; 9 nucleotides match TRBD1. V was pared by 10 bases and J by 4 bases, with 4 bases of the junction left unmatched. The germline V gene encodes CDR1 LNHDA and CDR2 SQIVND (reference sequence). This CDR3 is 12 amino acids long. In DNA, the CDR3 is TGTGCCACAGGACAGGGGATCTATGGCTACACCTTC. Amino acid sequence: CATGQGIYGYTF.

V usage is TRBV9 and J usage is TRBJ1-4, with 7 bases aligning to TRBD1. This CDR3 is 15 amino acids long. Germline V gene lookup returns CDR1 SGDLS and CDR2 YYNGEE. J lost 5 bases, V lost 2 bases, and 6 bases had no gene match. CDR3 sequence (DNA): TGTGCCAGCAGCGTCCTTGGGACAGTAAATGAAAAACTGTTTTTT. Translated: CASSVLGTVNEKLFF.

The chain carries TRBV4-3 and TRBJ2-7; D is uncertain. V lost 1 base and J lost 5, with 15 bases in between. This CDR3 has 15 residues. Germline assignment: CDR1 LGHNA and CDR2 YSLEER. Here the CDR3 DNA reads TGCGCCAGCAGCCAAGTAAATGGGCCCAGCCACGAGCAGTACTTC. Amino acid sequence: CASSQVNGPSHEQYF.

The V call is TRBV7-9, the J call TRBJ1-4; D is perhaps TRBD1 (5 bases). Germline V gene sequence: CDR1 SEHNR, CDR2 FQNEAQ (reference sequence). Trimming removed 0 bases at V and 8 bases at J, with 13 bases between. The CDR3 totals 15 residues. In DNA, the CDR3 is TGTGCCAGCAGCTTAGCGGAGGGGCCAAGAGAAAAACTGTTTTTT. This sequence encodes CASSLAEGPREKLFF.

The J gene is TRBJ2-5, the V gene TRBV27, with D maybe TRBD1 (5 bases). Germline V lookup: CDR1 MNHEY, CDR2 SMNVEV (reference sequence). This CDR3 contains 15 residues. With 0 bases removed from V and 1 base from J, the gap between germline ends came to 9 bases. CDR3 sequence: CASSLSWGRQETQYF. DNA for the CDR3: TGTGCCAGCAGTTTATCCTGGGGCCGCCAAGAGACCCAGTACTTC.

J is TRBJ2-7 and V is TRBV6-5; tentative D call: TRBD1 (6 bases). Trimming took 0 bases from V and 0 from J, leaving 12 bases between them. The length of the CDR3 is 16 residues. Germline CDR1 is MNHEY and CDR2 is SVGAGI. CDR3 loop: CASSYSSGAHSYEQYF. The CDR3 DNA sequence: TGTGCCAGCAGTTACTCATCAGGGGCCCACTCCTACGAGCAGTACTTC.

The V gene is TRBV6-5, the J gene TRBJ1-1; D unclear. Per germline, CDR1 MNHEY and CDR2 SVGAGI. V was pared by 6 bases and J by 3 bases, with 17 bases between. The CDR3 consists of 15 residues. The CDR3 here is CASRQIRFGDTEAFF. In DNA form, the CDR3 reads TGTGCCAGCAGGCAAATTAGGTTCGGGGACACTGAAGCTTTCTTT.

V gene TRBV5-6 combines with J gene TRBJ1-1, with D maybe TRBD1 (6 bases). The CDR3 length is 14 residues. Trimming left V 2 bases short and J 4 bases short, with 12 bases between. Germline assignment: CDR1 SGHDT and CDR2 YYEEEE. CDR3 region: CASSFAGEITEAFF. CDR3 in DNA: TGTGCCAGCAGCTTCGCAGGGGAAATCACTGAAGCTTTCTTT.

In this sample, this clone turned up a few times. The chain joins TRBV20-1 to TRBJ1-2; tentative D call: TRBD1 (6 bases). Trimming removed 6 bases from V and 6 bases from J, with 11 bases in between. Looked up from germline, CDR1 is DFQATT and CDR2 is SNEGSKA (reference sequence). The CDR3 runs to 11 residues. The CDR3 loop reads CSADQGNGYTF. In DNA form, the CDR3 reads TGCAGTGCCGACCAGGGGAATGGCTACACCTTC.

J is TRBJ2-3 and V is TRBV27, with 10 bases that match TRBD2. Germline CDR1 reads MNHEY; CDR2 reads SMNVEV (reference sequence). The CDR3 has 15 residues. V gave up 4 bases and J gave up 4 bases; unmatched junction bases: 5. In DNA form, the CDR3 reads TGTGCCAGCAGTTCTAGCGGGGGATCACCAGATACGCAGTATTTT. The encoded protein is CASSSSGGSPDTQYF.

In its sample, this clone was seen once. DNA of the CDR3: TGTGCCAGCAGCTCTTGGACTTCTTACAATGAGCAGTTCTTC. This encodes CASSSWTSYNEQFF. This rearrangement joins TRBV5-4 to TRBJ2-1, with D perhaps matching TRBD2 (5 bases). Per germline, CDR1 SGHNT and CDR2 YYREEE (reference sequence). Trimming left V 3 bases short and J 4 bases short, with 11 bases between. The CDR3 spans 14 residues.

The V and J genes are TRBV7-2 and TRBJ1-6; no reliable D call. Per the germline V gene, CDR1 is SGHTA and CDR2 is FQGNSA. With 5 bases removed from V and 4 bases from J, the gap between germline ends came to 12 bases. The CDR3 has 15 amino acids. Written as DNA, the CDR3 is TGTGCCAGCAGCGCCGGACTAGGGTATAATTCACCCCTCCACTTT. Its protein product is CASSAGLGYNSPLHF.

The chain uses TRBV10-2 and TRBJ2-7, with 7 positions matching TRBD1. Germline V gene lookup returns CDR1 WSHSY and CDR2 SAAADI. Losses at the gene ends were 3 bases for V and 2 bases for J; bases not matched to a gene: 10. This CDR3 contains 16 residues. DNA of the CDR3: TGCGCCAGCAGTGAAGGGGGCGTACGCCGTACCTACGAGCAGTACTTC. Residues: CASSEGGVRRTYEQYF.

This clone was recorded once. The V and J genes are TRBV5-1 and TRBJ2-5; TRBD2 is a possible D gene (5 bases). CDR1 is SGHRS, CDR2 YFSETQ, per germline. The CDR3 loop spans 16 amino acids. V dropped 3 bases and J dropped 5 bases, with 20 bases sitting between them. The CDR3 loop is CASSSTKLTGSETQYF. The CDR3 coding sequence is TGCGCCAGCAGCTCAACGAAGCTAACGGGGTCTGAGACCCAGTACTTC. Based on the CDR3 plus reference TRBV5-1 and TRBJ2-5, the full variable domain is KAGVTQTPRYLIKTRGQQVTLSCSPISGHRSVSWYQQTPGQGLQFLFEYFSETQRNKGNFPGRFSGRQFSNSRSEMNVSTLELGDSALYLCASSSTKLTGSETQYFGPGTRLLVL.

The chain links TRBV6-4 to TRBJ2-1; D might be TRBD2 (6 bases). CDR1 and CDR2 from the germline V gene are MRHNA and SNTAGT. The CDR3 loop spans 16 amino acids. Trimming took 3 bases from V and 5 from J, leaving 17 bases between them. DNA for the CDR3: TGTGCCAGCAGTGAGGACGCGGGGAAGGGAAACAATGAGCAGTTCTTC. It specifies CASSEDAGKGNNEQFF.

This clone was picked up one time. The chain couples TRBV18 to TRBJ1-2; a weak D match, TRBD1 (6 bases). Trimming took off 3 bases at V and 9 bases at J, with 14 bases between the two ends. CDR1 is KGHSH, CDR2 LQKENI, per germline. CDR3 length: 13 amino acids. As DNA, the CDR3 is TGTGCCAGCTCACCCAAGGAGGGGGGGAGCTACACCTTC. This sequence encodes CASSPKEGGSYTF.

The rearrangement joins TRBV6-5 to TRBJ2-1; D remains unclear. This CDR3 spans 13 amino acids. Germline loops: CDR1 MNHEY, CDR2 SVGAGI. The V gene lost 0 bases and the J gene lost 8 bases, with 8 bases spanning the gap. The CDR3 here is CASSYSYNDEQFF. In DNA form, the CDR3 reads TGTGCCAGCAGTTACTCATATAATGATGAGCAGTTCTTC.

A single count supports this clone. The genes are TRBV5-5 and TRBJ1-6, with D possibly matching TRBD1 (6 bases). V was shortened by 5 bases and J by 2 bases, with 11 bases between the two germline ends. Germline lookup yields CDR1 SGHKS and CDR2 YYEKEE (reference sequence). The CDR3 spans 15 residues. The CDR3 loop reads CASSQGFAYNSPLHF. In nucleotides, the CDR3 is TGTGCCAGCAGTCAGGGGTTCGCCTATAATTCACCCCTCCACTTT.

The sample holds one count of this clone. This chain links TRBV2 with TRBJ1-3, with a weak D call TRBD1 (5 bases). Germline CDR1 reads SNHLY; CDR2 reads FYNNEI. Trimming took 4 bases from V and 4 from J, leaving 8 bases between them. The CDR3 sequence is 13 residues long. The CDR3 region is CASSVDSGNTIYF. DNA of the CDR3: TGTGCCAGCAGTGTCGACAGCGGAAACACCATATATTTT.

This clone was found once. The V call is TRBV7-9, the J call TRBJ1-5; 9 bases line up with TRBD1. This CDR3 contains 14 residues. Trimming took 4 bases from V and 4 from J; bases not matched to a gene: 2. Germline V gives CDR1 SEHNR, CDR2 FQNEAQ (reference sequence). The CDR3 here is CASSSDRGNQPQHF. DNA of the CDR3: TGTGCCAGCAGCTCAGACAGGGGGAATCAGCCCCAGCATTTT.

The genes are TRBV4-1 and TRBJ2-5; D gene unclear. Trimming removed 0 bases at V and 5 bases at J, with 13 bases between. The CDR3 totals 15 residues. Germline CDR1 and CDR2: MGHRA and YSYEKL. The CDR3 DNA is TGCGCCAGCAGCCAAGATCCGGGTAAAGAGGAGACCCAGTACTTC. It codes for CASSQDPGKEETQYF.